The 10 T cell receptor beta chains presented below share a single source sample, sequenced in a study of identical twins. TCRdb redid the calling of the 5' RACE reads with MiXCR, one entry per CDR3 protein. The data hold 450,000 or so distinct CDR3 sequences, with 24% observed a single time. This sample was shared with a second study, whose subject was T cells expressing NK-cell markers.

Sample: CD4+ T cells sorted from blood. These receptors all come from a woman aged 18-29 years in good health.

The CDR3 loop is CSASFVGLAGTTGELFF. CDR3 nucleotides: TGCAGTGCTAGCTTTGTAGGACTAGCGGGGACGACCGGGGAGCTGTTTTTT. The chain employs TRBV20-1 and TRBJ2-2, with TRBD2 matching over 12 bases. The CDR3 is 17 residues long. The V gene end was trimmed by 3 bases and the J gene end by 5 bases; junction bases not matched to a gene: 10. Germline V gene lookup returns CDR1 DFQATT and CDR2 SNEGSKA (reference sequence).

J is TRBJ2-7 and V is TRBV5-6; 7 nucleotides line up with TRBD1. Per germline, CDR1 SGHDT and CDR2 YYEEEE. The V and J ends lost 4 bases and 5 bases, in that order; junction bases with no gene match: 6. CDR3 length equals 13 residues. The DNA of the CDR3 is TGTGCCAGCAGCCTGAGGGGGCTCCACGAGCAGTACTTC. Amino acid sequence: CASSLRGLHEQYF.

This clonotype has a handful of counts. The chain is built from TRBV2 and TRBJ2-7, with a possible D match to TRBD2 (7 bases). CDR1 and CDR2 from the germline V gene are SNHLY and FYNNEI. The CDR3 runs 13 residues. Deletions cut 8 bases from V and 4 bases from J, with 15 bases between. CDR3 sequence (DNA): TGTGCCAGCGACCGGGGGGACACTTACGAGCAGTACTTC. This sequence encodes CASDRGDTYEQYF. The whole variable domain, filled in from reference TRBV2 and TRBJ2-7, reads EPEVTQTPSHQVTQMGQEVILRCVPISNHLYFYWYRQILGQKVEFLVSFYNNEISEKSEIFDDQFSVERPDGSNFTLKIRSTKLEDSAMYFCASDRGDTYEQYFGPGTRLTVT.

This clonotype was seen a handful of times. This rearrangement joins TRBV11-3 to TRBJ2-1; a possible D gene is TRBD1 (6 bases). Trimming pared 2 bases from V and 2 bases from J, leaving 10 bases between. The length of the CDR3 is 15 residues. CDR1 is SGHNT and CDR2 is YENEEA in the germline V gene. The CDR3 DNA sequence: TGTGCCAGCAGCTTATTTGGGGGCCCCTACAATGAGCAGTTCTTC. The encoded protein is CASSLFGGPYNEQFF.

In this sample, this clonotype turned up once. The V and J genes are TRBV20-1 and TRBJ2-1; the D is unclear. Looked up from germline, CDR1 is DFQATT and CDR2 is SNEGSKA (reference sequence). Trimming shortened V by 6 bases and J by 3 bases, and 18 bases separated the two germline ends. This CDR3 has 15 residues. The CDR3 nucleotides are TGCAGTGCCTCTCGACTCGATCGTGGCTACAATGAGCAGTTCTTC. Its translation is CSASRLDRGYNEQFF.

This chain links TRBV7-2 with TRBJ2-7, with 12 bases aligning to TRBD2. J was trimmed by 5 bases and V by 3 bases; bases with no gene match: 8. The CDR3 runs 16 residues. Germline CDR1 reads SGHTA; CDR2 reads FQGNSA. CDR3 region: CASSFLTSGSRDEQYF. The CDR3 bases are TGTGCCAGCAGCTTCCTGACTAGCGGGAGCCGGGACGAGCAGTACTTC.

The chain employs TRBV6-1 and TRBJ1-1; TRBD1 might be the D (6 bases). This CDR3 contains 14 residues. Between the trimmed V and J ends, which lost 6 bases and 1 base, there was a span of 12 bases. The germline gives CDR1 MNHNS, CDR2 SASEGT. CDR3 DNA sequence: TGTGCCAGCAGGGGACGGACAGCGAACACTGAAGCTTTCTTT. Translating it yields CASRGRTANTEAFF.

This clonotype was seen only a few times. The CDR3 loop is CASRPTMARGYTF. In DNA form, the CDR3 reads TGTGCCAGCAGGCCCACGATGGCGCGTGGCTACACCTTC. J is TRBJ1-2 and V is TRBV6-1, with no clear D. V dropped 6 bases and J dropped 7 bases, with 15 bases sitting between them. The CDR3 is 13 amino acids. The V gene's germline CDR1 is MNHNS and CDR2 SASEGT.

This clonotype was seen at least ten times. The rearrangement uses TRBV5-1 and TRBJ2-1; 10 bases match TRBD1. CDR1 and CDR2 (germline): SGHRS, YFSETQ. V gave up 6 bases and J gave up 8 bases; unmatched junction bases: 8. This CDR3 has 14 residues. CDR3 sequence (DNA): TGCGCCAGCAACCGGGACAGGGGTGACGATGAGCAGTTCTTC. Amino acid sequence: CASNRDRGDDEQFF.

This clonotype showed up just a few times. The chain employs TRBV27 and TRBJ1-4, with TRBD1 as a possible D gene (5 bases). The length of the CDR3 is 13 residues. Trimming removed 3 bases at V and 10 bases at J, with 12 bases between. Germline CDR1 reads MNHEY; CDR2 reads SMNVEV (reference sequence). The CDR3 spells CASSFVGGGKLFF. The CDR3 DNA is TGTGCCAGCAGTTTTGTGGGGGGAGGAAAACTGTTTTTT.